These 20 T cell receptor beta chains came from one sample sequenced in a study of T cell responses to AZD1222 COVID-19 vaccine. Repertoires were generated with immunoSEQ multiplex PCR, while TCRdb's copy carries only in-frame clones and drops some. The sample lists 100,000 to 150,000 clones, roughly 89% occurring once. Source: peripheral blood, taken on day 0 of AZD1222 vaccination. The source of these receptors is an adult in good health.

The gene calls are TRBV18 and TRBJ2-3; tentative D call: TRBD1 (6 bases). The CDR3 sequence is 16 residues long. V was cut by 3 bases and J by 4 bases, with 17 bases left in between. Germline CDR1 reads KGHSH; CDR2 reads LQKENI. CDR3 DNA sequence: TGTGCCAGCTCACCGAGGGCCATAGGGGGTGCAGATACGCAGTATTTT. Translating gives CASSPRAIGGADTQYF.

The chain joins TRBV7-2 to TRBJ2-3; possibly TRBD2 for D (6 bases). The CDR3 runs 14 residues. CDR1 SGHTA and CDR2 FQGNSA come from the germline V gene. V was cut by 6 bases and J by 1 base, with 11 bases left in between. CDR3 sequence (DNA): TGTGCCAGCAGGCCAGCGGGCCGCACAGATACGCAGTATTTT. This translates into CASRPAGRTDTQYF.

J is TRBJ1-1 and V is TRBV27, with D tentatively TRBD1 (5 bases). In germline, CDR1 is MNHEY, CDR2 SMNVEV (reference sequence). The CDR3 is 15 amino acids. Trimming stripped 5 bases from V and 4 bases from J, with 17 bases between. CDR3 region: CASSPPGFGTTEAFF. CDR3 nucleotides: TGTGCCAGCAGTCCCCCAGGTTTTGGGACCACTGAAGCTTTCTTT.

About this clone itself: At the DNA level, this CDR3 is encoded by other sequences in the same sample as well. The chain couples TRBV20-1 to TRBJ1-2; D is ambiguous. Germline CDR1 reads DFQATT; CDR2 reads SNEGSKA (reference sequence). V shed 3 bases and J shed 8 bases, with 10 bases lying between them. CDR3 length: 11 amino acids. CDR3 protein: CSASSARGYTF. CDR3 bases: TGCAGTGCTAGCTCAGCGAGGGGCTACACCTTC.

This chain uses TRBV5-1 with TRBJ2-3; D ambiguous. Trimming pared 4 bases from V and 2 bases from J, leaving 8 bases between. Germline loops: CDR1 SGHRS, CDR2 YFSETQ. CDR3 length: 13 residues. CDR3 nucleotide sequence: TGCGCCAGCAGCGCCCTGAACACAGATACGCAGTATTTT. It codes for CASSALNTDTQYF.

CDR3 sequence reads: CASSLAGYGNTIYF. CDR3 coding DNA: TGTGCCAGCAGCTTGGCAGGGTATGGAAACACCATATATTTT. This chain joins TRBV5-5 and TRBJ1-3, with D possibly TRBD1 on 5 matching bases. Deletions cut 0 bases from V and 3 bases from J, with 7 bases between. Germline lookup yields CDR1 SGHKS and CDR2 YYEKEE (reference sequence). This CDR3 has 14 residues. The variable domain in full, with the rest retrieved from reference TRBV5-5 and TRBJ1-3, is DAGVTQSPTHLIKTRGQQVTLRCSPISGHKSVSWYQQVLGQGPQFIFQYYEKEERGRGNFPDRFSARQFPNYSSELNVNALLLGDSALYLCASSLAGYGNTIYFGEGSWLTVV.

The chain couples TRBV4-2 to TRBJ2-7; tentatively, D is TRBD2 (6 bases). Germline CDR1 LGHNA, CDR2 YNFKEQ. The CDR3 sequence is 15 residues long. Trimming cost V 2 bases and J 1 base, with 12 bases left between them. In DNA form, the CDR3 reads TGTGCCAGCAGCCAAACCCTCGGGACTTCCTACGAGCAGTACTTC. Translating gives CASSQTLGTSYEQYF.

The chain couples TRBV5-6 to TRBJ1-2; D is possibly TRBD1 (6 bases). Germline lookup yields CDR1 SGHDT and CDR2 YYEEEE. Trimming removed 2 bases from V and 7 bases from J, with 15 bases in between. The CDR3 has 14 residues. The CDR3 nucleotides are TGTGCCAGCAGCTTTCTTACAGGGACCCGTGGCTACACCTTC. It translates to CASSFLTGTRGYTF.

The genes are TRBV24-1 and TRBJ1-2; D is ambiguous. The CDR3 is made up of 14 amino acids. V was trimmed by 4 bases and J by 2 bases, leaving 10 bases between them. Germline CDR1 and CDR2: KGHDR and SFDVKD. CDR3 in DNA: TGTGCCACCAGTGACTTTACACGAAACTATGGCTACACCTTC. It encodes CATSDFTRNYGYTF.

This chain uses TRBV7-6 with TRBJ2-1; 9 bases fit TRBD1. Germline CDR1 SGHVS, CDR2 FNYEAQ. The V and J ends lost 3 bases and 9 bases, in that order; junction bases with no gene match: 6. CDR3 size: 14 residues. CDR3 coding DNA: TGTGCCAGCAGCTTCGGGACAGGGTATAGTGAGCAGTTCTTC. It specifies CASSFGTGYSEQFF.

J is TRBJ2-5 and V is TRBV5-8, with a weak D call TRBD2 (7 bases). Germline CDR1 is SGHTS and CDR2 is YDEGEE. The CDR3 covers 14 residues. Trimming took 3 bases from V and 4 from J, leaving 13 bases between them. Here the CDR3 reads CASSSRGGGETQYF. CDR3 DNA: TGTGCCAGCAGCTCGAGGGGGGGAGGAGAGACCCAGTACTTC.

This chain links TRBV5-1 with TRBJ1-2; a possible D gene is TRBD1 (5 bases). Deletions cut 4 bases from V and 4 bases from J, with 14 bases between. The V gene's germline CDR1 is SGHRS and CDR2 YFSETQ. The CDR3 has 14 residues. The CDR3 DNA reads TGCGCCAGCAGCCTTTCGCAGCAGGGCTATGGCTACACCTTC. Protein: CASSLSQQGYGYTF.

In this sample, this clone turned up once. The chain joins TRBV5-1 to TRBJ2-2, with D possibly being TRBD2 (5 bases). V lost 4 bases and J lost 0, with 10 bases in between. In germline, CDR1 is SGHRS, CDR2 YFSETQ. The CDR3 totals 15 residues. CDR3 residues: CASSPRGANTGELFF. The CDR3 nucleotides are TGCGCCAGCAGCCCCCGGGGTGCGAACACCGGGGAGCTGTTTTTT.

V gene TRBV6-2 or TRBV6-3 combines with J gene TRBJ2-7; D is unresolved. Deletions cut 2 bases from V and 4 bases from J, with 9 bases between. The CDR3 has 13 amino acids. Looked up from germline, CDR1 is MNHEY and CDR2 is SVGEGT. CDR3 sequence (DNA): TGTGCCAGCAGTTACCTAGGGAAGTACGAGCAGTACTTC. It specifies CASSYLGKYEQYF.

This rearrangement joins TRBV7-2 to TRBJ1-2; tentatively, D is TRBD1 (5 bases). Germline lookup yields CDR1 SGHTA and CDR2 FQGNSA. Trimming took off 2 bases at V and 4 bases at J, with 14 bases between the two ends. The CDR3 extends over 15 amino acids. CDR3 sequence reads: CASSLMGTESYGYTF. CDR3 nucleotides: TGTGCCAGCAGCTTAATGGGGACGGAAAGCTATGGCTACACCTTC.

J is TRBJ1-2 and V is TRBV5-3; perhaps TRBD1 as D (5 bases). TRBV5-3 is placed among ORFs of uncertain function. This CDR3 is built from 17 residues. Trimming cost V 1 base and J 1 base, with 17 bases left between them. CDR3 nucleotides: TGTGCCAGAAGCTTGTGTAAGCCCCCCGGGGGTAACTATGGCTACACCTTC. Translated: CARSLCKPPGGNYGYTF.

CDR3 protein: CASSHPDRDYGYTF. DNA for the CDR3: TGCGCCAGCAGCCACCCGGACAGGGACTATGGCTACACCTTC. J is TRBJ1-2 and V is TRBV4-1; 8 positions match TRBD1. The germline CDR1 and CDR2 sequences are MGHRA and YSYEKL. This CDR3 is 14 amino acids long. The V and J ends lost 3 bases and 3 bases, in that order; junction bases with no gene match: 3.

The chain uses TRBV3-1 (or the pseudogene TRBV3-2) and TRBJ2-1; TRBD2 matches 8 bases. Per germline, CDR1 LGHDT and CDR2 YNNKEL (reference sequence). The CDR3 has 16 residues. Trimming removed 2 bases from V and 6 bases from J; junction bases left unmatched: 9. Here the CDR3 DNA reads TGTGCCAGCAGCCAATACGACAGCGGGGGTTCCAATGAGCAGTTCTTC. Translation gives CASSQYDSGGSNEQFF.

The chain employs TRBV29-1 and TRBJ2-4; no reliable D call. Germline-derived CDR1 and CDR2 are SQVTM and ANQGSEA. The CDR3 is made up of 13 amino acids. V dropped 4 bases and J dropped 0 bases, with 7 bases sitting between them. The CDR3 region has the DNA TGCAGCGTTGCAGCAGTAGCCAAAAACATTCAGTACTTC. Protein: CSVAAVAKNIQYF.

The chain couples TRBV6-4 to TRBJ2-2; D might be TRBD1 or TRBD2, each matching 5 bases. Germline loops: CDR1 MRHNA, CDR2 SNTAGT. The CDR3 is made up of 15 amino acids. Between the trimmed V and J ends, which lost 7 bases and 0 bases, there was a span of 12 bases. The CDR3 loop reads CASTRDGANTGELFF. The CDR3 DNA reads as TGTGCCAGCACCCGGGACGGCGCGAACACCGGGGAGCTGTTTTTT.